This T cell receptor (beta chain) was sequenced in a study of T-cell memory formation after mild COVID-19. Whole-study context: In these data, TCR clusters were largely donor specific. Overall study results and limits: Some responding clones appeared in pre-infection memory, suggesting cross-reactive memory joined. Contracting CD4+ clones lay largely in CM and EM, with CD8+ ones residing in EMRA. Day 37-peaking second-wave clones had unconfirmed SARS-CoV-2 specificity.

About this clonotype itself: What it binds is not known.

TCRdb reanalysed the 5' RACE reads using MiXCR and keeps one entry per CDR3 protein. Of a few hundred thousand distinct CDR3 sequences listed, roughly 25% were seen once; the top ten hold approximately 13%. The receptor comes from an adult woman who had mild COVID-19 (a few samples of this study predate the infection). Cell type and time point are not known. The sequenced sample consisted of PBMCs or a T cell subset sorted from them (not recorded which).

This CDR3 reads CASSYSSRNTEAFF. CDR3 DNA sequence: TGTGCCAGCAGTTACTCGAGCAGGAACACTGAAGCTTTCTTT. V gene TRBV6-5 combines with J gene TRBJ1-1; D unclear. V was trimmed by 0 bases and J by 1 base, leaving 6 bases between them. The germline V gene has CDR1 MNHEY and CDR2 SVGAGI. The CDR3 extends over 14 amino acids.